This T cell receptor (beta chain) is from a study of cytomegalovirus exposure and HLA in healthy donors. This clone showed up just once. PCR involved 60 Vbeta and 13 Jbeta primers. Here immunoSEQ multiplex PCR was the method, and the copy in TCRdb shows in-frame clones only, minus some. The sample includes approximately 110,000 clones, approximately 79% of them seen just once. Sequenced input: PBMCs. The clonotype comes from a woman in her thirties or forties in good health and CMV-seronegative.

The CDR3 DNA follows: TGTGCCTGGAGTGTATCCCCCCCCGGGACAGGGGTGAACAATGAGCAGTTCTTC. Translated, it gives CAWSVSPPGTGVNNEQFF. The chain uses TRBV30 and TRBJ2-1; 10 positions match TRBD1. Germline CDR1 GTSNPN, CDR2 SVGIG (reference sequence). CDR3 length: 18 residues. With 0 bases clipped from V and 5 bases from J, the junction kept 13 bases outside the gene matches.